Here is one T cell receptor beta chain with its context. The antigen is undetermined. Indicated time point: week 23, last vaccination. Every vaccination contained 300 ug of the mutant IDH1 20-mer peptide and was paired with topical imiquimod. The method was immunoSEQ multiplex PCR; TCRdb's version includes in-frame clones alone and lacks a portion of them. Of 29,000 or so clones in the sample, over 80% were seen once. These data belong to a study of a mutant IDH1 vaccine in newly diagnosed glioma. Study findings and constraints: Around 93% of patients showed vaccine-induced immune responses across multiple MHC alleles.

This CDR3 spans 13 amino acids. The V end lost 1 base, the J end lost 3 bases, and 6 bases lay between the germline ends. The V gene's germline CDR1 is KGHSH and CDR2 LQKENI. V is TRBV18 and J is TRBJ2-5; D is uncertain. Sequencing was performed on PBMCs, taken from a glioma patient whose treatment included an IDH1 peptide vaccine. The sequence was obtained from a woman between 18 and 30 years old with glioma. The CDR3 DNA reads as TGTGCCAGCTCACCACGTTCGGAAGAGACCCAGTACTTC. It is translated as CASSPRSEETQYF.